The clone carrying this T cell receptor beta chain appeared a few times. Its antigen is unknown. Trimming pared 7 bases from V and 13 bases from J, leaving 18 bases between. Germline lookup yields CDR1 LGHNT and CDR2 FRNRAP. The CDR3 loop spans 12 amino acids. TCRdb re-analysed the 5' RACE reads in MiXCR, keeping a single row per CDR3 protein. Here the sample spans about 290,000 distinct CDR3 sequences, approximately 15% being singletons. The data stem from a study of T-cell memory formation after mild COVID-19. Whole-study results and caveats: CD4+ contracting clones were mainly CM and EM; CD8+ ones, EMRA. Clones contracting across day 15 to 85 had a balanced CD4/CD8 profile; later expanding clones leaned CD4+. Second-wave clones that peaked on day 37 lacked confirmed SARS-CoV-2 specificity. A subset of responding clones appeared in pre-infection memory, suggesting cross-reactive memory joined.

This rearrangement joins TRBV12-5 to TRBJ2-3; D may be TRBD2 (6 bases). This sequence originates from a man in his late teens or twenties who had mild COVID-19 (a few samples of this study predate the infection). Cell type and time point are not known. Sequenced input: PBMCs or a T cell subset sorted from them (not recorded which). The CDR3 spells CASAGSSIKKYF. The CDR3 nucleotides read TGTGCTAGTGCCGGGAGTTCCATAAAGAAGTATTTT. The full variable domain, rest sourced from reference TRBV12-5 and TRBJ2-3, is DARVTQTPRHKVTEMGQEVTMRCQPILGHNTVFWYRQTMMQGLELLAYFRNRAPLDDSGMPKDRFSAEMPDATLATLKIQPSEPRDSAVYFCASAGSSIKKYFGPGTRLTVL.